This TCR beta chain was recovered during a study of control samples from healthy donors and cancer patients. Clones were sequenced by immunoSEQ multiplex PCR, and TCRdb holds only the in-frame ones, with some missing. This sample has approximately 170,000 clones, with 80% to 90% found just once. Germline assignment: CDR1 MDHEN and CDR2 SYDVKM. The CDR3 sequence is 16 residues long. Trimming took off 6 bases at V and 5 bases at J, with 17 bases between the two ends. The genes are TRBV28 and TRBJ1-6; a possible D gene is TRBD1 (6 bases). Input material: blood. The clonotype comes from a woman between 25 and 40 years old in good health. CDR3 loop: CASSPGQLIHNSPLHF. The CDR3 nucleotides read TGTGCCAGCAGCCCCGGACAGCTAATCCATAATTCACCCCTCCACTTT. The complete variable domain, with remaining parts taken from reference TRBV28 and TRBJ1-6, reads DVKVTQSSRYLVKRTGEKVFLECVQDMDHENMFWYRQDPGLGLRLIYFSYDVKMKEKGDIPEGYSVSREKKERFSLILESASTNQTSMYLCASSPGQLIHNSPLHFGNGTRLTVT.